These T cell receptor beta chains were read from a single sample in a study of T cell responses to AZD1222 COVID-19 vaccine. Libraries were prepared by immunoSEQ multiplex PCR; TCRdb keeps only in-frame clonotypes and omits some of them. The sample records tens of thousands of clones, roughly nine tenths being singletons. The starting material was peripheral blood, obtained 28 days after the second AZD1222 dose. Receptor source: an adult who received the AZD1222 COVID-19 vaccine. The conserved cysteine and the conserved F or W are not part of the CDR3 here. Fields, in order: J gene, V gene, CDR3 protein.

>TRBJ1-2|TRBV4-3
ASSQDHRQGAKVYGYT
>TRBJ2-7|TRBV30
AWSAGTVAQY
>TRBJ1-5|TRBV6-4
AGSARGH
>TRBJ2-7|TRBV5-4
ASRRTAATYEQY
>TRBJ1-4|TRBV19
ASSTRDGPGARKLF
>TRBJ2-7|TRBV9
ASSVEGGPLNYEQY
>TRBJ2-3|TRBV29-1
SVVTGTDTQY
>TRBJ2-5|TRBV5-6
ASSLAAGIQETQY
>TRBJ2-5|TRBV5-1
ASSLVPDRAETQY
>TRBJ1-2|TRBV9
ASSAGTGINSNYGYT